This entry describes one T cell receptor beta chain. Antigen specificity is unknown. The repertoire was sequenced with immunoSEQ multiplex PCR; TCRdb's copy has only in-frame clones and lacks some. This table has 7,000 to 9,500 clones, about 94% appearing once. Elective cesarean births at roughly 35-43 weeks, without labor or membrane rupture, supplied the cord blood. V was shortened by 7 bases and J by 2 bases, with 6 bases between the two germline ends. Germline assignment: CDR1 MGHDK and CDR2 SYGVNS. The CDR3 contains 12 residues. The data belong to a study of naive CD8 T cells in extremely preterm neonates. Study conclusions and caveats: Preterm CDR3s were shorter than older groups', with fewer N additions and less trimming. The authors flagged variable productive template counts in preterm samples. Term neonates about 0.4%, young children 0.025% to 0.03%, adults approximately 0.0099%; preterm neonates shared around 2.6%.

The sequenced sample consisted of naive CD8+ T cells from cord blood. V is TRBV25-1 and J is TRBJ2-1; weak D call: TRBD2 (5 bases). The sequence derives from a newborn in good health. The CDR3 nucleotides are TGTGCCAGCAAGGAGGCCTACAATGAGCAGTTCTTC. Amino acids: CASKEAYNEQFF.